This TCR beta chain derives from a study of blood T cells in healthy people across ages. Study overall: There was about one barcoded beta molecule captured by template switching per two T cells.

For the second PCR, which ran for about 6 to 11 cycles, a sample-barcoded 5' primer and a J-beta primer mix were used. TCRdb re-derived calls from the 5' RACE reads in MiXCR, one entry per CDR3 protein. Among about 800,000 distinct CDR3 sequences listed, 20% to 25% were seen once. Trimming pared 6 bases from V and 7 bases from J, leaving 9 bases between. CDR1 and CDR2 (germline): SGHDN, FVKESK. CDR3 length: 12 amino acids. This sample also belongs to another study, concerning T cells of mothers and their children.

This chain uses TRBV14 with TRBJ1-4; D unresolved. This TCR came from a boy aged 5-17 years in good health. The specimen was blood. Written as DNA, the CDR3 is TGTGCCAGCAGTTGGAATAGTGAAAAACTGTTTTTT. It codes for CASSWNSEKLFF.